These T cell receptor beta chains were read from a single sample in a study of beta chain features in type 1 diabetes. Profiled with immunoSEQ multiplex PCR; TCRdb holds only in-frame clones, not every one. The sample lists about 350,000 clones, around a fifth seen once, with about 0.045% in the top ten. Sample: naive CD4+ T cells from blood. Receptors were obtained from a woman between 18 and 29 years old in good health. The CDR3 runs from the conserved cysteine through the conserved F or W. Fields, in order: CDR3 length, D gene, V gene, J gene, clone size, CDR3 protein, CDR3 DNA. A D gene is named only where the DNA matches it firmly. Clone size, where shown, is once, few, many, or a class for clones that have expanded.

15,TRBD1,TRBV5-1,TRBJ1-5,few,CASSLGGQVNQPQHF,TGCGCCAGCAGCTTGGGAGGACAGGTCAATCAGCCCCAGCATTTT
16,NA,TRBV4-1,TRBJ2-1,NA,CASSQPTGSSYNEQFF,TGCGCCAGCAGCCAACCGACAGGCAGCTCCTACAATGAGCAGTTCTTC
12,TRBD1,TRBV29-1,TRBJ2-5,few,CSVEGTGETQYF,TGCAGCGTTGAAGGGACAGGAGAGACCCAGTACTTC
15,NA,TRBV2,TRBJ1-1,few,CASISNGLPNTEAFF,TGTGCCAGCATTTCGAATGGACTGCCGAACACTGAAGCTTTCTTT
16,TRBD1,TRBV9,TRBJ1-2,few,CASSLTGGRWEGGYTF,TGTGCCAGCAGCCTAACAGGGGGTCGATGGGAAGGAGGCTACACCTTC
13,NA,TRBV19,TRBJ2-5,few,CASSIQDQETQYF,TGTGCCAGTAGTATACAGGACCAAGAGACCCAGTACTTC
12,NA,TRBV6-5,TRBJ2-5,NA,CATEGGGETQYF,TGTGCCACCGAAGGGGGTGGGGAGACCCAGTACTTC
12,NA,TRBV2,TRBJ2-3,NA,CASSPLLDTQYF,TGTGCCAGCAGTCCCCTCCTCGATACGCAGTATTTT
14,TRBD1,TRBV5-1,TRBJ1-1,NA,CASSRQGEDTEAFF,TGCGCCAGCAGCCGACAGGGAGAGGACACTGAAGCTTTCTTT
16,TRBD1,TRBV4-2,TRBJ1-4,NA,CASSQSGQGGGEKLFF,TGTGCCAGCAGCCAATCCGGACAGGGAGGAGGAGAAAAACTGTTTTTT
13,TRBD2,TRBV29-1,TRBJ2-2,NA,CSVGLENTGELFF,TGCAGCGTCGGACTAGAGAACACCGGGGAGCTGTTTTTT
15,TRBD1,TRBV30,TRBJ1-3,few,CAWRLTGNSGNTIYF,TGTGCCTGGAGGTTGACAGGGAACTCTGGAAACACCATATATTTT
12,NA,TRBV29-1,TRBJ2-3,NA,CSVELSTDTQYF,TGCAGCGTTGAGTTAAGCACAGATACGCAGTATTTT
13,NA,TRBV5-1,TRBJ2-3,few,CASQTGNTDTQYF,TGCGCCAGCCAAACAGGGAACACAGATACGCAGTATTTT
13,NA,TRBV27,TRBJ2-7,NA,CASSSPFGREQYF,TGTGCCAGCAGCTCCCCCTTTGGCCGCGAGCAGTACTTC
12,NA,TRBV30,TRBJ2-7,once,CAWSGAKVEQYF,TGTGCCTGGAGTGGGGCCAAGGTTGAGCAGTACTTC
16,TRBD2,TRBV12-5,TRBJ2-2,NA,CASGLGAGANTGELFF,TGTGCTAGTGGTTTGGGGGCGGGGGCGAACACCGGGGAGCTGTTTTTT
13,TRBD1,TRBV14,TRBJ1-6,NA,CASSPDRGSPLHF,TGTGCCAGCAGCCCGGACAGGGGTTCACCCCTCCACTTT
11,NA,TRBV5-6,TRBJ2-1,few,CASSLHHEQFF,TGTGCCAGCAGCTTGCATCATGAGCAGTTCTTC
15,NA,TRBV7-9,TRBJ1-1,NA,CASSLDSGGTTEAFF,TGTGCCAGCAGCTTAGACTCGGGGGGGACCACTGAAGCTTTCTTT
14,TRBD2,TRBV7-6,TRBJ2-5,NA,CASRVTSSQETQYF,TGTGCCAGCAGAGTGACTAGCAGCCAAGAGACCCAGTACTTC
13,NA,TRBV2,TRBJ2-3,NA,CASVRGPTDTQYF,TGTGCCAGCGTGCGGGGCCCCACAGATACGCAGTATTTT
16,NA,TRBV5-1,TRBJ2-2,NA,CASSFSRVANTGELFF,TGCGCCAGCAGCTTCTCGCGGGTCGCGAACACCGGGGAGCTGTTTTTT
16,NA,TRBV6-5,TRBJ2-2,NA,CASSYRPGQNTGELFF,TGTGCCAGCAGTTACCGACCGGGACAGAACACCGGGGAGCTGTTTTTT
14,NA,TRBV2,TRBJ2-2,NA,CASSDRAGTGELFF,TGTGCCAGCAGTGACAGGGCGGGGACCGGGGAGCTGTTTTTT
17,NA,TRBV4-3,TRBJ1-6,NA,CASSRHRVSSYNSPLHF,TGCGCCAGCAGCCGTCACAGAGTTAGCTCCTATAATTCACCCCTCCACTTT
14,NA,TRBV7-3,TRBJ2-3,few,CASTHDGGTDTQYF,TGTGCCAGCACCCATGACGGGGGCACAGATACGCAGTATTTT
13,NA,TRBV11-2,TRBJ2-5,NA,CASSLSPEETQYF,TGTGCCAGCAGCTTATCCCCGGAGGAGACCCAGTACTTC
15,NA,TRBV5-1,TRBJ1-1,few,CASSPRWGENTEAFF,TGCGCCAGCAGCCCGCGGTGGGGCGAGAACACTGAAGCTTTCTTT
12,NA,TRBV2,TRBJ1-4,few,CASSSTNEKLFF,TGTGCCAGCAGCTCAACTAATGAAAAACTGTTTTTT
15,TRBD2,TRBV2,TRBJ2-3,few,CASSEGLAGADTQYF,TGTGCCAGCAGTGAGGGACTAGCGGGAGCAGATACGCAGTATTTT
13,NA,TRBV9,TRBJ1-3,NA,CASSVDQTRDRYF,TGTGCCAGCAGCGTAGACCAGACGCGGGATAGGTATTTT
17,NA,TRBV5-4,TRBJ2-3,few,CASSISGANGLTDTQYF,TGTGCCAGCAGCATTTCAGGGGCCAATGGATTAACAGATACGCAGTATTTT
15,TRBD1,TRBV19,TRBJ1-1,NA,CASSRTGGKNTEAFF,TGTGCCAGTAGTAGAACAGGGGGCAAGAACACTGAAGCTTTCTTT
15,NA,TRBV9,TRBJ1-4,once,CASSVESTGNEKLFF,TGTGCCAGCAGCGTAGAAAGCACGGGTAATGAAAAACTGTTTTTT
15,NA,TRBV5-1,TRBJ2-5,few,CASRDLTAGQETQYF,TGCGCCAGCAGGGACTTGACTGCTGGACAAGAGACCCAGTACTTC
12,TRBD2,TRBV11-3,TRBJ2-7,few,CASKREGYEQYF,TGTGCCAGCAAGCGGGAGGGGTACGAGCAGTACTTC
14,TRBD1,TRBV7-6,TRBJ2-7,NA,CASSLSTGGQEQYF,TGTGCCAGCAGCTTATCCACAGGGGGCCAGGAGCAGTACTTC
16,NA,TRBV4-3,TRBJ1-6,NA,CASSQDRSFWSSPLHF,TGCGCCAGCAGCCAAGATCGGAGCTTTTGGAGTTCACCCCTCCACTTT
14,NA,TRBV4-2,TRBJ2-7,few,CASSQGGGGYEQYF,TGTGCCAGCAGCCAAGGGGGAGGGGGCTACGAGCAGTACTTC
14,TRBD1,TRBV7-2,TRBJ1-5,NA,CASSFGQGNQPQHF,TGTGCCAGCAGCTTTGGACAGGGGAATCAGCCCCAGCATTTT
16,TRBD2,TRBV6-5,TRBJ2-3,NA,CASSYSTSGKTDTQYF,TGTGCCAGCAGTTACTCGACTAGCGGGAAAACAGATACGCAGTATTTT
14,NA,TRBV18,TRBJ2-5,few,CASSPPSSFGTQYF,TGTGCCAGCTCACCACCGAGCTCGTTTGGGACCCAGTACTTC
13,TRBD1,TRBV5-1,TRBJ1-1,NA,CASSFKGAGEAFF,TGCGCCAGCAGCTTCAAGGGGGCGGGTGAAGCTTTCTTT
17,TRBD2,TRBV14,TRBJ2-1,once,CASSGTSGSLSYNEQFF,TGTGCCAGCAGCGGGACTAGCGGGAGCCTCTCCTACAATGAGCAGTTCTTC
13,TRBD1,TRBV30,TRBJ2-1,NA,CAWRLQGGNEQFF,TGTGCCTGGAGATTACAGGGGGGAAATGAGCAGTTCTTC
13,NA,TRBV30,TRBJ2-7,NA,CAWSQQDSYEQYF,TGTGCCTGGAGTCAACAGGATTCCTACGAGCAGTACTTC